Shown below are 14 T cell receptor beta chains from a single sample sequenced in a study of blood T cell repertoires in COVID-19. Produced via immunoSEQ multiplex PCR; TCRdb's table is partial and in-frame only. The table records fewer than 400,000 clones, approximately 90% of them present only once. What was sequenced was PBMCs or T cells enriched from blood (not recorded which). The receptors were gathered from a man aged 25 to 40 who had recovered from COVID-19.

This clone has only one observation. V is TRBV5-1 and J is TRBJ1-2; tentative D call: TRBD1 (6 bases). The germline gives CDR1 SGHRS, CDR2 YFSETQ. The CDR3 covers 15 residues. Trimming shortened V by 4 bases and J by 4 bases, and 17 bases separated the two germline ends. CDR3: CASSRGGGDGYGYTF. In nucleotides, the CDR3 is TGCGCCAGCAGCAGGGGCGGGGGCGACGGCTATGGCTACACCTTC.

This clone showed up just a few times. The chain combines TRBV7-8 with TRBJ2-2; 9 nucleotides match TRBD2. The CDR3 loop spans 18 amino acids. Germline CDR1 is SGHVS and CDR2 is FQNEAQ. Losses at the gene ends were 1 base for V and 5 bases for J; bases not matched to a gene: 11. CDR3 nucleotides: TGTGCCAGCAGCTTAGTGTCTACCCCCAGCGGGGGGACCGGGGAGCTGTTTTTT. This translates into CASSLVSTPSGGTGELFF.

V and J are TRBV12-3 or TRBV12-4 and TRBJ1-1, with a tentative D call TRBD1 (6 bases). The CDR3 spans 11 residues. With 3 bases removed from V and 11 bases from J, the gap between germline ends came to 10 bases. CDR3 sequence: CASSFSGGAFF. The CDR3, as DNA: TGTGCCAGCAGTTTCTCGGGGGGCGCTTTCTTT.

This chain joins TRBV30 and TRBJ2-3; TRBD1 agrees at 7 bases. V was clipped by 0 bases and J by 2 bases; unmatched bases: 2. The CDR3 is 14 amino acids. Germline CDR1 and CDR2: GTSNPN and SVGIG (reference sequence). CDR3 DNA sequence: TGTGCCTGGAGTGTAGACAGGGCCACAGATACGCAGTATTTT. Translated, it gives CAWSVDRATDTQYF.

The chain employs TRBV9 and TRBJ2-5; a possible D gene is TRBD2 (5 bases). V was pared by 0 bases and J by 5 bases, with 14 bases between. There are 15 residues in the CDR3. CDR1 is SGDLS and CDR2 is YYNGEE in the germline V gene. The CDR3 DNA is TGTGCCAGCAGCGTAGACCTTTCTAGCCTGGAGACCCAGTACTTC. This gives the protein CASSVDLSSLETQYF.

This clone was seen more than once but under ten times. The chain couples TRBV4-2 to TRBJ2-7, with 7 positions matching TRBD2. In germline, CDR1 is LGHNA, CDR2 YNFKEQ. After removal of 3 bases from V and 0 bases from J, the junction contained 2 bases not matched to a gene. This CDR3 has 14 residues. The CDR3 bases are TGTGCCAGCAGCCACCAGCGGGACTCCTACGAGCAGTACTTC. Its protein is CASSHQRDSYEQYF.

This chain joins TRBV12-3 or TRBV12-4 and TRBJ2-3; D remains unclear. Trimming removed 7 bases at V and 0 bases at J, with 8 bases between. This CDR3 region has 13 residues. This CDR3 is CASKVESTDTQYF. The CDR3 DNA reads as TGTGCCAGCAAGGTGGAGAGCACAGATACGCAGTATTTT.

This chain joins TRBV5-1 and TRBJ1-3; D is perhaps TRBD1 (5 bases). CDR3 size: 15 residues. Germline-derived CDR1 and CDR2 are SGHRS and YFSETQ. V lost 8 bases and J lost 1, with 16 bases in between. The DNA for the CDR3 is TGCGCCAGTTCTCCAGACAGTGCATCTGGAAACACCATATATTTT. Translated: CASSPDSASGNTIYF.

The CDR3 loop reads CASSPDGTAAFRGYTF. DNA for the CDR3: TGTGCCAGCTCTCCGGATGGGACAGCCGCCTTTCGTGGCTACACCTTC. The chain links TRBV18 to TRBJ1-2; 7 bases agree with TRBD1. Trimming at V came to 6 bases and at J to 7 bases, leaving 17 bases not matched to a gene. CDR1 KGHSH and CDR2 LQKENI come from the germline V gene. The CDR3 is 16 residues long.

This chain joins TRBV19 and TRBJ2-2; 9 bases align to TRBD1. The CDR3 is 20 amino acids. In germline, CDR1 is LNHDA, CDR2 SQIVND (reference sequence). After removal of 5 bases from V and 0 bases from J, the junction contained 16 bases not matched to a gene. This CDR3 is CASSLQAGTGRGANTGELFF. In DNA form, the CDR3 reads TGTGCCAGTAGTCTCCAAGCCGGGACAGGGCGGGGAGCGAACACCGGGGAGCTGTTTTTT.

This clone was detected many times. The CDR3 coding sequence is TGTGCCAGCAGCTCCGGTCCAGACAGCTCCTACGAGCAGTACTTC. This encodes CASSSGPDSSYEQYF. The chain is built from TRBV11-2 and TRBJ2-7; D may be TRBD1 (5 bases). V lost 4 bases and J lost 0, with 13 bases in between. The CDR3 loop spans 15 amino acids. Germline V lookup: CDR1 SGHAT, CDR2 FQNNGV.

The rearrangement joins TRBV2 to TRBJ2-1, with D possibly matching TRBD2 (6 bases). V was clipped by 7 bases and J by 0 bases, with 10 bases between them. The CDR3 sequence is 14 residues long. Germline V gene lookup returns CDR1 SNHLY and CDR2 FYNNEI. The CDR3 DNA is TGTGCCAGCAACGCGGGAAGCTCCTACAATGAGCAGTTCTTC. Translated, it gives CASNAGSSYNEQFF.

V usage is TRBV28 and J usage is TRBJ1-2, with a weak D call TRBD1 (5 bases). V was trimmed by 7 bases and J by 4 bases, leaving 10 bases between them. Per the germline V gene, CDR1 is MDHEN and CDR2 is SYDVKM. This CDR3 contains 12 residues. CDR3 in amino acids: CASNLQGYGYTF. CDR3 in DNA: TGTGCCAGCAATCTCCAGGGCTATGGCTACACCTTC.

The chain links TRBV30 to TRBJ2-1; D perhaps matches TRBD2 (5 bases). The germline gives CDR1 GTSNPN, CDR2 SVGIG (reference sequence). This CDR3 is built from 13 residues. This CDR3 reads CAQDSRYYNEQFF. CDR3 DNA sequence: TGTGCTCAGGACTCCCGCTACTACAATGAGCAGTTCTTC.